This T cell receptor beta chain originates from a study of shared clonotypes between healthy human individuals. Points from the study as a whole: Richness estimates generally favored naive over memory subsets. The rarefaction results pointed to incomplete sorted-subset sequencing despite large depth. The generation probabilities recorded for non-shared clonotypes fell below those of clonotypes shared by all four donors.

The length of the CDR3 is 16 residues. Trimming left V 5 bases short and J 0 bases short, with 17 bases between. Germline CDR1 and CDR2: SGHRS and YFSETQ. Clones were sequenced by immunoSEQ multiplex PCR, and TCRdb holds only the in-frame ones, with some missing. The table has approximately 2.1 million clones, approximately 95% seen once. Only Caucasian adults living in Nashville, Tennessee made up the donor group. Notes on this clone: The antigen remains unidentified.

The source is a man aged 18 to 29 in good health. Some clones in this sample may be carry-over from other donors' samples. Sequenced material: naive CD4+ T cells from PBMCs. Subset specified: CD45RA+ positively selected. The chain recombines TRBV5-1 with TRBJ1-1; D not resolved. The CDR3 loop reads CASSSTRTVMNTEAFF. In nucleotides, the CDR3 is TGCGCCAGCAGTTCTACTAGGACGGTGATGAACACTGAAGCTTTCTTT.